Listed here are 27 T cell receptor beta chains from one sample, sequenced in a study of neoadjuvant anti-PD-1 for oral cavity cancer. Generated by immunoSEQ multiplex PCR, the TCRdb table keeps only in-frame clones and is missing some. Of 15,000 or so clones detected, about 70% appear once; the ten largest clones hold around 2.5%. Documented time point: after neoadjuvant nivolumab, at surgical resection. Sequenced here: PBMCs, sampled after nivolumab (anti-PD-1) treatment. All receptors derive from a person between 40 and 79 years old with oral cavity squamous cell carcinoma.

This chain joins TRBV11-3 and TRBJ2-2, with unresolved D. Deletions cut 3 bases from V and 6 bases from J, with 11 bases between. The length of the CDR3 is 14 residues. The germline CDR1 and CDR2 sequences are SGHNT and YENEEA. The chain's CDR3 is CASSFNGMPGELFF. The DNA of the CDR3 is TGTGCCAGCAGCTTTAACGGAATGCCCGGGGAGCTGTTTTTT.

This chain uses TRBV4-1 with TRBJ2-3; tentatively, D is TRBD2 (6 bases). Deletions cut 0 bases from V and 6 bases from J, with 19 bases between. The germline V gene has CDR1 MGHRA and CDR2 YSYEKL. The CDR3 is 17 residues long. This chain's CDR3 is CASSQEGMTRGGDTQYF. The CDR3, as DNA: TGCGCCAGCAGCCAAGAGGGGATGACGCGGGGAGGCGATACGCAGTATTTT.

The gene calls are TRBV9 and TRBJ2-7, with D maybe TRBD1 (6 bases). This CDR3 spans 14 amino acids. CDR1 SGDLS and CDR2 YYNGEE come from the germline V gene. Trimming took 4 bases from V and 4 from J, leaving 15 bases between them. CDR3 residues: CASSPGDTKYEQYF. CDR3 in DNA: TGTGCCAGCAGCCCAGGGGACACCAAGTACGAGCAGTACTTC.

The J gene is TRBJ2-5, the V gene TRBV5-1, with 7 nucleotides matching TRBD1. The CDR3 is made up of 17 amino acids. Trimming took 1 base from V and 3 from J; bases not matched to a gene: 12. The germline V gene has CDR1 SGHRS and CDR2 YFSETQ. The CDR3 loop is CASSLKTGTTQKETQYF. The CDR3 DNA reads TGCGCCAGCAGCTTGAAGACAGGGACAACCCAAAAAGAGACCCAGTACTTC.

The chain employs TRBV19 and TRBJ2-6, with D perhaps TRBD1 (5 bases). In germline, CDR1 is LNHDA, CDR2 SQIVND (reference sequence). The V end lost 3 bases, the J end lost 2 bases, and 8 bases lay between the germline ends. The CDR3 loop spans 15 amino acids. The CDR3 reads CASSMIGAGANVLTF. CDR3 in DNA: TGTGCCAGTAGTATGATAGGGGCTGGGGCCAACGTCCTGACTTTC.

The chain joins TRBV28 to TRBJ2-2; D is uncertain. The CDR3 loop spans 14 amino acids. Deletions cut 5 bases from V and 2 bases from J, with 9 bases between. Germline V lookup: CDR1 MDHEN, CDR2 SYDVKM. CDR3 region: CASSKGLNTGELFF. Written as DNA, the CDR3 is TGTGCCAGCAGTAAAGGGTTAAACACCGGGGAGCTGTTTTTT.

The chain uses TRBV7-8 and TRBJ1-1; D possibly corresponds to TRBD1 (5 bases). Germline V gene sequence: CDR1 SGHVS, CDR2 FQNEAQ. This CDR3 is 17 amino acids long. The V and J ends lost 5 bases and 5 bases respectively, with 24 bases between them. CDR3 nucleotides: TGTGCCAGCAGCGATAAGGGAGGGGCCACGTCCGCTACTGAAGCTTTCTTT. The encoded protein is CASSDKGGATSATEAFF.

The gene calls are TRBV2 and TRBJ1-5, with a weak D call TRBD1 (6 bases). V was trimmed by 2 bases and J by 4 bases, leaving 9 bases between them. Germline CDR1 and CDR2: SNHLY and FYNNEI. This CDR3 contains 14 residues. Written as DNA, the CDR3 is TGTGCCAGCAGTGAATTCCAGGGGAATCAGCCCCAGCATTTT. Its translation: CASSEFQGNQPQHF.

V gene TRBV10-2 combines with J gene TRBJ2-3; D ambiguous. Germline V CDR1 and CDR2: WSHSY, SAAADI. Trimming cost V 1 base and J 4 bases, with 3 bases left between them. The CDR3 has 12 amino acids. The CDR3 is CASSEFADTQYF. In DNA, the CDR3 is TGCGCCAGCAGTGAGTTCGCAGATACGCAGTATTTT.

This CDR3 is CASSFQGNTEAFF. CDR3 nucleotide sequence: TGTGCCAGCAGCTTTCAGGGTAACACTGAAGCTTTCTTT. This rearrangement joins TRBV7-3 to TRBJ1-1; tentative D call: TRBD1 (5 bases). The CDR3 totals 13 residues. The V and J ends lost 3 bases and 2 bases respectively, with 7 bases between them. Germline V CDR1 and CDR2: SGHTA, FQGTGA.

This clone was counted once. V usage is TRBV7-8 and J usage is TRBJ2-3; D gene ambiguous. The CDR3 is 16 residues long. V was cut by 3 bases and J by 2 bases, with 15 bases left in between. CDR1 SGHVS and CDR2 FQNEAQ come from the germline V gene. The DNA of the CDR3 is TGTGCCAGCAGCTTTCAACCTGCATTCGCCACAGATACGCAGTATTTT. Translation gives CASSFQPAFATDTQYF.

The V and J genes are TRBV27 and TRBJ2-5, with 9 bases aligning to TRBD2. V lost 5 bases, J lost 4 bases, and 5 bases stayed unmatched. The length of the CDR3 is 14 residues. Germline V gives CDR1 MNHEY, CDR2 SMNVEV (reference sequence). In DNA form, the CDR3 reads TGTGCCAGCAGTCTAGGGACTAGCCGAGAGACCCAGTACTTC. This translates into CASSLGTSRETQYF.

This chain joins TRBV4-1 and TRBJ2-2, with D possibly TRBD2 on 5 matching bases. The CDR3 loop spans 20 amino acids. CDR1 is MGHRA and CDR2 is YSYEKL in the germline V gene. Trimming removed 2 bases from V and 5 bases from J, with 27 bases in between. CDR3 in DNA: TGCGCCAGCAGCCAAACTCCCCTTAGGGCTAGGACTGATAGTACCGGGGAGCTGTTTTTT. Translating it yields CASSQTPLRARTDSTGELFF.

The chain is built from TRBV6-5 and TRBJ2-7, with a possible D match to TRBD1 (6 bases). The germline V and J ends were trimmed by 3 bases and 4 bases, with 13 bases remaining between them. Germline V lookup: CDR1 MNHEY, CDR2 SVGAGI. This CDR3 region has 14 residues. The CDR3 region has the DNA TGTGCCAGCAGTTATTCCACAGGGAAGTACGAGCAGTACTTC. Its translation is CASSYSTGKYEQYF.

The count of this clone is one. The V call is TRBV7-6, the J call TRBJ2-3; D is possibly TRBD1 or TRBD2 (5 bases each). Trimming took 5 bases from V and 4 from J, leaving 7 bases between them. Germline V gene lookup returns CDR1 SGHVS and CDR2 FNYEAQ. The CDR3 is made up of 12 amino acids. CDR3 loop: CASSLGADTQYF. CDR3 in DNA: TGTGCCAGCAGCCTGGGGGCAGATACGCAGTATTTT.

This clone was seen more than once but under ten times. The chain carries TRBV15 and TRBJ1-1; D not resolved. Trimming pared 3 bases from V and 0 bases from J, leaving 8 bases between. This CDR3 is built from 14 residues. The germline V gene encodes CDR1 LNHNV and CDR2 YYDKDF (reference sequence). CDR3 protein: CATSRGQMNTEAFF. The CDR3 coding sequence is TGTGCCACCAGCAGGGGCCAGATGAACACTGAAGCTTTCTTT.

The rearrangement joins TRBV7-3 to TRBJ1-1; a possible D gene is TRBD1 (5 bases). CDR1 is SGHTA and CDR2 is FQGTGA in the germline V gene. The V end lost 5 bases, the J end lost 0 bases, and 13 bases lay between the germline ends. CDR3 length: 15 residues. This chain's CDR3 is CASSPGGGMNTEAFF. CDR3 nucleotides: TGTGCCAGCAGCCCCGGCGGGGGGATGAACACTGAAGCTTTCTTT.

Comment on this clone: Other DNA sequences in this sample translate to the same CDR3. The rearrangement joins TRBV30 to TRBJ1-5; D gene ambiguous. The CDR3 consists of 14 residues. Trimming cost V 5 bases and J 0 bases, with 11 bases left between them. CDR1 and CDR2 from the germline V gene are GTSNPN and SVGIG (reference sequence). DNA for the CDR3: TGTGCCTGGGCCCGCACAGATAGCAATCAGCCCCAGCATTTT. It translates to CAWARTDSNQPQHF.

J is TRBJ2-1 and V is TRBV9; maybe TRBD2 (5 bases). The germline CDR1 and CDR2 sequences are SGDLS and YYNGEE. Trimming removed 2 bases at V and 1 base at J, with 10 bases between. This CDR3 is 15 amino acids long. The CDR3 sequence: CASSVGLPSYNEQFF. CDR3 nucleotide sequence: TGTGCCAGCAGCGTCGGACTCCCGTCCTACAATGAGCAGTTCTTC.

The chain uses TRBV7-9 and TRBJ1-1, with D unresolved. Germline-derived CDR1 and CDR2 are SEHNR and FQNEAQ (reference sequence). This CDR3 is 15 amino acids long. V was shortened by 5 bases and J by 0 bases, with 13 bases between the two germline ends. The CDR3 loop is CASSQPFPMNTEAFF. The DNA of the CDR3 is TGTGCCAGCAGCCAGCCGTTCCCAATGAACACTGAAGCTTTCTTT.

The chain is built from TRBV9 and TRBJ2-5, with D possibly matching TRBD1 (6 bases). The CDR3 has 15 residues. V was cut by 3 bases and J by 2 bases, with 14 bases left in between. Germline V gene sequence: CDR1 SGDLS, CDR2 YYNGEE. The chain's CDR3 is CASSAYRAGQETQYF. The CDR3 DNA reads as TGTGCCAGCAGCGCCTACAGGGCCGGTCAAGAGACCCAGTACTTC.

V usage is TRBV10-3 and J usage is TRBJ1-4; 10 bases line up with TRBD1. Per the germline V gene, CDR1 is ENHRY and CDR2 is SYGVKD. CDR3 length equals 14 residues. With 3 bases clipped from V and 12 bases from J, the junction kept 7 bases outside the gene matches. CDR3 amino acids: CAISERDRGRELFF. The CDR3 DNA reads TGTGCCATCAGTGAAAGGGACAGGGGACGGGAACTGTTTTTT.

The chain uses TRBV5-6 and TRBJ2-5; the match to TRBD2 covers 13 bases. Germline values: CDR1 SGHDT, CDR2 YYEEEE. This CDR3 has 16 residues. V shed 3 bases and J 5 bases; nucleotides not matched to a gene: 7. CDR3 DNA sequence: TGTGCCAGCAGCTCACAGACTAGCGGGAGGTGGGAGACCCAGTACTTC. Translated: CASSSQTSGRWETQYF.

The chain has TRBV5-1 and TRBJ1-1; no clear D gene. CDR3 length: 16 residues. CDR1 and CDR2 from the germline V gene are SGHRS and YFSETQ. The germline V and J ends were trimmed by 0 bases and 0 bases, with 12 bases remaining between them. The CDR3: CASSLDVVAMNTEAFF. The DNA of the CDR3 is TGCGCCAGCAGCTTGGACGTAGTTGCCATGAACACTGAAGCTTTCTTT.

J is TRBJ2-2 and V is TRBV11-3, with 8 bases aligning to TRBD1. CDR3 length: 18 amino acids. Trimming removed 0 bases from V and 1 base from J; junction bases left unmatched: 7. Germline-derived CDR1 and CDR2 are SGHNT and YENEEA. The CDR3 DNA follows: TGTGCCAGCAGCTTAGACCATTCCGGGACAGGGAACACCGGGGAGCTGTTTTTT. Encoded protein: CASSLDHSGTGNTGELFF.

This sequence joins TRBV6-1 and TRBJ1-4; D remains ambiguous. Germline V gene lookup returns CDR1 MNHNS and CDR2 SASEGT. This CDR3 contains 12 residues. With 2 bases removed from V and 7 bases from J, the gap between germline ends came to 5 bases. The CDR3 here is CASSELVEKLFF. The CDR3 nucleotides read TGTGCCAGCAGTGAATTGGTTGAAAAACTGTTTTTT.

This chain links TRBV7-9 with TRBJ1-4; D is unresolved. Trimming shortened V by 2 bases and J by 5 bases, and 9 bases separated the two germline ends. The CDR3 covers 14 residues. Germline V gives CDR1 SEHNR, CDR2 FQNEAQ (reference sequence). CDR3 residues: CASSLMGWNEKLFF. The CDR3 DNA reads TGTGCCAGCAGCTTAATGGGGTGGAATGAAAAACTGTTTTTT.